This TCR beta chain was sequenced for a study of cytomegalovirus exposure and HLA in healthy donors. This clone was counted a single time. What it recognizes is unknown. Whole-study results and caveats: It was 164 TCR beta chains that were listed as cytomegalovirus-associated. A later analysis found TCR association rates differed by HLA locus, highest for DRB1 and lowest for HLA-C.

In the PCR, 60 Vbeta and 13 Jbeta primers were used. The data were produced by immunoSEQ multiplex PCR, yet TCRdb's version contains in-frame clones alone and is incomplete. The table has 40,000 or so clones, over 60% seen once. This clonotype was sampled from a man aged 40-49 years in good health and CMV-seronegative. Sequenced sample: PBMCs.

The CDR3 is CASSFGTPSYNEQFF. In DNA form, the CDR3 reads TGTGCCAGCAGCTTCGGGACACCCTCCTACAATGAGCAGTTCTTC. The J gene is TRBJ2-1, the V gene TRBV27; D perhaps matches TRBD1 (6 bases). Germline assignment: CDR1 MNHEY and CDR2 SMNVEV (reference sequence). CDR3 length equals 15 residues. V shed 6 bases and J shed 0 bases, with 12 bases lying between them.